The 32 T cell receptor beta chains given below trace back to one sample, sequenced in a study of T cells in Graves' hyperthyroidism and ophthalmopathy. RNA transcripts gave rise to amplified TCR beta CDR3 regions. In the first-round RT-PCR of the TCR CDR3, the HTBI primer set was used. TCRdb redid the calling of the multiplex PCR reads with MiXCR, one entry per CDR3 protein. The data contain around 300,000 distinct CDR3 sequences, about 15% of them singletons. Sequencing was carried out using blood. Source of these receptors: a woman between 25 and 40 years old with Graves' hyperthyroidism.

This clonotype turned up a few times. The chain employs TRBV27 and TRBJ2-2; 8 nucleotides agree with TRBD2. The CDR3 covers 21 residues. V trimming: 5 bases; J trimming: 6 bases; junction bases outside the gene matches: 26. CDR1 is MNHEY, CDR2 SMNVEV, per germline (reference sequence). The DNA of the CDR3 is TGTGCCAGCAGTCTCCCGGGGAGTCCCCTTATAGCGGGAAAATATCCCGGGGAGCTGTTTTTT. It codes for CASSLPGSPLIAGKYPGELFF.

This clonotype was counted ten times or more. For the CDR3, the DNA is TGTGCCAGCAGTTTAGGTTCGGGACAGGGAGGGGAGACCCAGTACTTC. This encodes CASSLGSGQGGETQYF. The chain links TRBV28 to TRBJ2-5, with 9 bases aligning to TRBD1. The germline CDR1 and CDR2 sequences are MDHEN and SYDVKM. CDR3 length: 16 amino acids. The J segment lost 5 bases and the V segment lost 2 bases, leaving 9 bases of the junction unmatched.

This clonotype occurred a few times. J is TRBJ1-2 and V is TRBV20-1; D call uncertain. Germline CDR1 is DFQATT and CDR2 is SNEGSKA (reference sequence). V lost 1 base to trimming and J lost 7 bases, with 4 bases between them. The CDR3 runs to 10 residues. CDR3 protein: CSARGGGYTF. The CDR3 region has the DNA TGCAGTGCTAGAGGTGGTGGCTACACCTTC.

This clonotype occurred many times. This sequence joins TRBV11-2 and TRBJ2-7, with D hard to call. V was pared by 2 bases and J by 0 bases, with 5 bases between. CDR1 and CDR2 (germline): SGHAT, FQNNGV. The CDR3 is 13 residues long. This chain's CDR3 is CASSLWLSYEQYF. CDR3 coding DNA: TGTGCCAGCAGCTTATGGCTCTCCTACGAGCAGTACTTC.

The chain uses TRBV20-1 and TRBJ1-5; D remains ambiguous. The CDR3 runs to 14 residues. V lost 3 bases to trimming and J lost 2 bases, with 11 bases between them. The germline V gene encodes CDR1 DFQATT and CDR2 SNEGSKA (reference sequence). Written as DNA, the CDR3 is TGCAGTGCTAGTTTACAAAGCGGCAATCAGCCCCAGCATTTT. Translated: CSASLQSGNQPQHF.

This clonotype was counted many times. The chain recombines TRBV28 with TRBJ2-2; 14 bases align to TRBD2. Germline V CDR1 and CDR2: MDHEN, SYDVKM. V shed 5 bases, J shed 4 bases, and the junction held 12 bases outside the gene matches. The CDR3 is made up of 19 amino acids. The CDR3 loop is CASSPGLAGGHLLTGELFF. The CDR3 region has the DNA TGTGCCAGCAGTCCCGGACTAGCGGGAGGTCATCTACTCACCGGGGAGCTGTTTTTT.

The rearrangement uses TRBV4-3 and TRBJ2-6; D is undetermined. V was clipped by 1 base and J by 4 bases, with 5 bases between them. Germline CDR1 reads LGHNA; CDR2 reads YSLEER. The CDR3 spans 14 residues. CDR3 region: CASSQAIGANVLTF. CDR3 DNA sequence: TGCGCCAGCAGCCAAGCAATAGGGGCCAACGTCCTGACTTTC.

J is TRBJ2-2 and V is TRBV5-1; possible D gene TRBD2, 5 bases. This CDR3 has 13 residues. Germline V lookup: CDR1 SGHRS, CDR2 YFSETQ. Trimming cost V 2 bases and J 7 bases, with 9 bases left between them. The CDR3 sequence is CASSFTGSGELFF. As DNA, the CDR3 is TGCGCCAGCAGCTTCACGGGGAGCGGGGAGCTGTTTTTT.

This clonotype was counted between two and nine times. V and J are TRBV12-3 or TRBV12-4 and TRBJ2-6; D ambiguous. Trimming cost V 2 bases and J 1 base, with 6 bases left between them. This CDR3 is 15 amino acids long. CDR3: CASSLRASGANVLTF. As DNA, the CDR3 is TGTGCCAGCAGTTTAAGGGCGTCTGGGGCCAACGTCCTGACTTTC.

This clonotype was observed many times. CDR3: CASSTRTGRWTDTQYF. The CDR3 DNA reads TGTGCCAGTAGTACTCGGACAGGGCGTTGGACAGATACGCAGTATTTT. The J gene is TRBJ2-3, the V gene TRBV19; 8 bases match TRBD1. V was clipped by 4 bases and J by 3 bases; unmatched bases: 9. The germline CDR1 and CDR2 sequences are LNHDA and SQIVND (reference sequence). CDR3 length: 16 residues.

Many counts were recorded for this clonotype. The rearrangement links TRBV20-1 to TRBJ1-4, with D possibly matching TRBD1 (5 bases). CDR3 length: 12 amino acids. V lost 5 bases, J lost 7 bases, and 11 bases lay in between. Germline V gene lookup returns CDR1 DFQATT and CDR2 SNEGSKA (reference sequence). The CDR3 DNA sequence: TGCAGTGCTGCCGGGGCTACTGAAAAACTGTTTTTT. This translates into CSAAGATEKLFF.

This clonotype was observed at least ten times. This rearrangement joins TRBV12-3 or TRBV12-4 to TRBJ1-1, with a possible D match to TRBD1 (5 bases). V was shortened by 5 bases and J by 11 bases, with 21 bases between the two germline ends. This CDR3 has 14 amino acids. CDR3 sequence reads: CASSPRGVARAAFF. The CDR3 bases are TGTGCCAGCAGTCCCCGGGGGGTCGCCCGGGCCGCTTTCTTT.

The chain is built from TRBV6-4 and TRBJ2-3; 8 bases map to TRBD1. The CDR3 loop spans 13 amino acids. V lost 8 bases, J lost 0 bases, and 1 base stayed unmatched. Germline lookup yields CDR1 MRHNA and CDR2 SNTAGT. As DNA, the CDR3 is TGTGCCAGCCGGACAGGGAGCACAGATACGCAGTATTTT. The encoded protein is CASRTGSTDTQYF.

In DNA form, the CDR3 reads TGCGCCAGCAGCTCAGTACCCGGACTAGCGGGGCCAGATACGCAGTATTTT. It yields the protein CASSSVPGLAGPDTQYF. The chain is built from TRBV4-3 and TRBJ2-3, with 12 positions matching TRBD2. The CDR3 is 17 amino acids. Trimming cost V 5 bases and J 4 bases; bases outside gene matches: 10. Germline CDR1 LGHNA, CDR2 YSLEER.

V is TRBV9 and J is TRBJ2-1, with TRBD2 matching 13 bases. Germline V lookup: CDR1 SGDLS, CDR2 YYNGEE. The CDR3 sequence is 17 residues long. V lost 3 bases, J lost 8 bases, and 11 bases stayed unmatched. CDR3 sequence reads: CASSARFGTSGTDEQFF. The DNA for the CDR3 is TGTGCCAGCAGCGCCAGATTCGGGACTAGCGGGACCGATGAGCAGTTCTTC.

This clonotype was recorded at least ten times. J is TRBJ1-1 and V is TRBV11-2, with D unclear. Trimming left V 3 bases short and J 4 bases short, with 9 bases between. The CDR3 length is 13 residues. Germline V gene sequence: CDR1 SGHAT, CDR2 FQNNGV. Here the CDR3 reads CASSFGSSTEAFF. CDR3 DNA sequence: TGTGCCAGCAGCTTCGGATCGAGCACTGAAGCTTTCTTT. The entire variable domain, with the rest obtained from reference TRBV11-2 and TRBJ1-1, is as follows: EAGVAQSPRYKIIEKRQSVAFWCNPISGHATLYWYQQILGQGPKLLIQFQNNGVVDDSQLPKDRFSAERLKGVDSTLKIQPAKLEDSAVYLCASSFGSSTEAFFGQGTRLTVV.

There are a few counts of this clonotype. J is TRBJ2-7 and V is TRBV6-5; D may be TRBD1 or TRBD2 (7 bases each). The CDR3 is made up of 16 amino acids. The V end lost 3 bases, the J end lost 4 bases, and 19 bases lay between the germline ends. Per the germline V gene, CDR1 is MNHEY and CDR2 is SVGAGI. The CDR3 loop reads CASSYRRFRGGYEQYF. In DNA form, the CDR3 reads TGTGCCAGCAGTTATCGGAGGTTCAGGGGGGGATACGAGCAGTACTTC.

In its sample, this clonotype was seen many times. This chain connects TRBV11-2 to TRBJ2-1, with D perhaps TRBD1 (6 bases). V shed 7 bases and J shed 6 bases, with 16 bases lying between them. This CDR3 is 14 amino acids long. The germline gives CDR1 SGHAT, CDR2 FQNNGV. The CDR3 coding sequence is TGTGCCAGCACCCCCGGTGGGGGCCCCAATGAGCAGTTCTTC. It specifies CASTPGGGPNEQFF.

Written as DNA, the CDR3 is TGTGCCAGCAGCGTCAGTCAGGGAATGGATCAGCCCCAGCATTTT. Translating gives CASSVSQGMDQPQHF. The V gene is TRBV9, the J gene TRBJ1-5, with a tentative D call TRBD1 (5 bases). V lost 2 bases to trimming and J lost 5 bases, with 14 bases between them. This CDR3 has 15 amino acids. The germline V gene has CDR1 SGDLS and CDR2 YYNGEE.

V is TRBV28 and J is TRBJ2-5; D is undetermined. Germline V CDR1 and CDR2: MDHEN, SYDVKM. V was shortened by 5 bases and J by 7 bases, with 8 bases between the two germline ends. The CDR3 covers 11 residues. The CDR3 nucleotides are TGTGCCAGCAGTGGGTTAGGGACCCAGTACTTC. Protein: CASSGLGTQYF.

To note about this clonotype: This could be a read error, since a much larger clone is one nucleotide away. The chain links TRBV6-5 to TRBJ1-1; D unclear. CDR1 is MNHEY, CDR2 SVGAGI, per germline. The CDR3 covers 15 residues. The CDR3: CARSYSLGTDTEAFF. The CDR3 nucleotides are TGTGCCAGGAGTTACTCGCTAGGTACGGACACTGAAGCTTTCTTT.

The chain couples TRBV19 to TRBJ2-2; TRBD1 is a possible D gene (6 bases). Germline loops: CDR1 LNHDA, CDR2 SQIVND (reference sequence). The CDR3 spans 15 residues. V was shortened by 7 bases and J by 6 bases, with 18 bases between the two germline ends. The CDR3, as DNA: TGTGCCAGTACGGCCCGGGACATTTACTCCGGGGAGCTGTTTTTT. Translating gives CASTARDIYSGELFF.

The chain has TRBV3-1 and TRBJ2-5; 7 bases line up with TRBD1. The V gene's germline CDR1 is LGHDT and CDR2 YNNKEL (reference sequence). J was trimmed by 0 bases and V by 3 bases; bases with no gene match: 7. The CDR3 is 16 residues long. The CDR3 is CASSHRTGEYQETQYF. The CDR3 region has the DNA TGTGCCAGCAGCCATCGGACAGGAGAGTACCAAGAGACCCAGTACTTC.

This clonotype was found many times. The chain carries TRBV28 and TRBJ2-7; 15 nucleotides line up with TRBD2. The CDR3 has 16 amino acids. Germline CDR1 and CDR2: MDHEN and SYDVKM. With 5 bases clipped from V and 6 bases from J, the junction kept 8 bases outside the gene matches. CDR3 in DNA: TGTGCCAGCAGTATAGTCTTGGGACTAGCGGGAGGCGAGCAGTACTTC. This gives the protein CASSIVLGLAGGEQYF.

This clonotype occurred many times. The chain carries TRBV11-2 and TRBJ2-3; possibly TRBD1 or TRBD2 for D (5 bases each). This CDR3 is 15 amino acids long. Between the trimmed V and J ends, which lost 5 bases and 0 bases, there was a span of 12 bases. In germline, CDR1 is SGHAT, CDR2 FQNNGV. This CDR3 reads CASSLGDRSTDTQYF. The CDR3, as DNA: TGTGCCAGCAGCCTCGGGGACCGTAGCACAGATACGCAGTATTTT.

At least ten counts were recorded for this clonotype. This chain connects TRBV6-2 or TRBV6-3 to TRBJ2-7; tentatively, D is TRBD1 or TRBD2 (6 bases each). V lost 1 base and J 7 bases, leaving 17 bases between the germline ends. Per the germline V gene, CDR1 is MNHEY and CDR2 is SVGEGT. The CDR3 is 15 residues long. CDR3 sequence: CASSYWRDTAREQYF. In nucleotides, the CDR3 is TGTGCCAGCAGTTACTGGCGGGACACCGCACGAGAGCAGTACTTC.

CDR3 in DNA: TGTGCCAGCAGCTTGGGGACTAGCGGGTCCCTAGGGACGCAGTATTTT. Translation: CASSLGTSGSLGTQYF. The J gene is TRBJ2-3, the V gene TRBV5-6; 11 bases match TRBD2. This CDR3 has 16 residues. Germline loops: CDR1 SGHDT, CDR2 YYEEEE. V was pared by 0 bases and J by 9 bases, with 9 bases of the junction left unmatched.

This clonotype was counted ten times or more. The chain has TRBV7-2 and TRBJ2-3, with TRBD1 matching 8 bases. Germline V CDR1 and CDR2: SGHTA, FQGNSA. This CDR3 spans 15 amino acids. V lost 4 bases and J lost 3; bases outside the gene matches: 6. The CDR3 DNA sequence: TGTGCCAGCAGCTCCCTCGGACAGGGTACAGATACGCAGTATTTT. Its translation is CASSSLGQGTDTQYF.

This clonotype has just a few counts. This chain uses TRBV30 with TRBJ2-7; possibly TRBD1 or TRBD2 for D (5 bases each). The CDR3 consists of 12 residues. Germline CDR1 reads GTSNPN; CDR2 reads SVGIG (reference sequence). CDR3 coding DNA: TGTGCTTGGGGCTTTTGGGGGAACGAGCAGTACTTC. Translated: CAWGFWGNEQYF.

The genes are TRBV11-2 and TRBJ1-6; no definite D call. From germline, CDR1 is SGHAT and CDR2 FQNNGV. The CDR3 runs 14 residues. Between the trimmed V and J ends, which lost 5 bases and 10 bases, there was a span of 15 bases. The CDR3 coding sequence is TGTGCCAGCAGCCCTAGACCACTTTCCTCACCCCTCCACTTT. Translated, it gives CASSPRPLSSPLHF. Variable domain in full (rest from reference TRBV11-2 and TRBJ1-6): EAGVAQSPRYKIIEKRQSVAFWCNPISGHATLYWYQQILGQGPKLLIQFQNNGVVDDSQLPKDRFSAERLKGVDSTLKIQPAKLEDSAVYLCASSPRPLSSPLHFGNGTRLTVT.

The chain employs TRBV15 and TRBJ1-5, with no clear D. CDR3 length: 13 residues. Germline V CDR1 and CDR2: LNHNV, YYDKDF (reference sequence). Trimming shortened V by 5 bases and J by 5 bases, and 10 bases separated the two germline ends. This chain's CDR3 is CATSGTTDQPQHF. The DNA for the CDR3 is TGTGCCACCAGCGGAACCACCGATCAGCCCCAGCATTTT.

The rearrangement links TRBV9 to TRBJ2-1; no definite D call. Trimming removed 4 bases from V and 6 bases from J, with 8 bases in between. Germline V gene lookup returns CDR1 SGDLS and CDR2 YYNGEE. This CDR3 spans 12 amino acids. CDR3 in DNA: TGTGCCAGCAGCTCAGGTCTCAATGAGCAGTTCTTC. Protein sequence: CASSSGLNEQFF.